This TCR beta chain comes out of a study of PD-1 blockade in classical Hodgkin lymphoma. Study in general: Administration of nivolumab to patients was at 3 mg/kg intravenously every 2 weeks. General study findings and limits: Healthy donors reportedly exceeded newly diagnosed patients in baseline TCR diversity. The study found that TCR diversity rose significantly by C4D1 in CD4+ but not CD8+ cells.

Trimming took 7 bases from V and 5 from J; bases not matched to a gene: 12. The CDR3 has 16 amino acids. In germline, CDR1 is SGHTA, CDR2 FQGTGA. Using immunoSEQ multiplex PCR, the repertoire was profiled, and TCRdb retains in-frame clones only, with some absent. The sample shows tens of thousands of clones, around 82% of them seen only once. Brentuximab vedotin exposure varied, and every patient relapsed after autologous stem cell transplantation. When best responses were assessed, they were complete response, partial response or progressive disease. Turning to this clone: The target antigen is unknown.

This sequence was found in a human donor with classical Hodgkin lymphoma. The starting material was peripheral blood mononuclear cells (PBMCs), obtained at baseline. The chain uses TRBV7-3 and TRBJ2-2; 8 bases align to TRBD1. The CDR3 spells CASTQFQGAITGELFF. The CDR3, as DNA: TGTGCCAGCACCCAGTTTCAGGGGGCGATAACCGGGGAGCTGTTTTTT.